These T cell receptor beta chains were read from a single sample in a study of cytomegalovirus exposure and HLA in healthy donors. Only in-frame clones appear in the TCRdb table, and some are missing; sequencing was by immunoSEQ multiplex PCR. The sample contains 90,000 to 150,000 clones, about two thirds of which appear only once. The sample taken for sequencing was PBMCs. Receptor source: a middle-aged woman in good health and CMV-seropositive. Each CDR3 is given with its conserved first and last residue. The D gene is left open where the match is weak. The size of a clone is reported for some rows only, either as once, few or many, or as a class for expanded clones.

v_call,j_call,clone_size,d_call,cdr3_nt,cdr3_aa
TRBV5-1,TRBJ1-2,.,.,TGCGCCAGCAGCTTGGTCTCAGCTAACTATGGCTACACCTTC,CASSLVSANYGYTF
TRBV19,TRBJ2-1,few,TRBD1,TGTGCCAGTAGTATCAAGGGGGCGAACGAGCAGTTCTTC,CASSIKGANEQFF
TRBV7-6,TRBJ2-7,.,TRBD1,TGTGCCAGCAGCGCCCGACAGGGATTCTACGAGCAGTACTTC,CASSARQGFYEQYF
TRBV7-2,TRBJ1-3,.,.,TGTGCCAGCAGCTACGGGGGATCTGGAAACACCATATATTTT,CASSYGGSGNTIYF
TRBV5-1,TRBJ1-2,.,TRBD1,TGCGCCAGCAGCCCCGGGACAGACGGGCTTCGGGGCTATGGCTACACCTTC,CASSPGTDGLRGYGYTF
TRBV5-4,TRBJ2-5,.,.,TGTGCCAGCAGCTTTTCCCAGCGGACCCAAGAGACCCAGTACTTC,CASSFSQRTQETQYF
TRBV11-2,TRBJ1-2,.,TRBD1,TGTGCCAGCAGCGCACAGGGGTTTTATGGCTACACCTTC,CASSAQGFYGYTF
TRBV4-3,TRBJ1-2,.,.,TGCGCCAGCAGCCGGGGGCGAGGGACACTCGAGTGGGGCTACACCTTC,CASSRGRGTLEWGYTF
TRBV11-1,TRBJ2-2,.,.,TGTGCCAGCACCCCCGGCGGGCGGAGGTTCGCTGGCGGGGAGCTGTTTTTT,CASTPGGRRFAGGELFF
TRBV5-1,TRBJ1-1,once,.,TGCGCCAGCAGCTCCTACTATACGACAGAGTCTGAAGCTTTCTTT,CASSSYYTTESEAFF